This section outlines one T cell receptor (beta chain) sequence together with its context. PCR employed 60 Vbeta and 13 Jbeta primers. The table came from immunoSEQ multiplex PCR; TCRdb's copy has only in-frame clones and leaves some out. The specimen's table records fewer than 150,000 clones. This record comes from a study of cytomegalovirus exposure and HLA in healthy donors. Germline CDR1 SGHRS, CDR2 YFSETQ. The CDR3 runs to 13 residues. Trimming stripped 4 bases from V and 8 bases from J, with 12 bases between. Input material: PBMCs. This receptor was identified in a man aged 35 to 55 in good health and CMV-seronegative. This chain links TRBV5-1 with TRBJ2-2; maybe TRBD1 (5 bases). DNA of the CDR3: TGCGCCAGCAGCAACGCTAGGGGAGGGGAGCTGTTTTTT. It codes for CASSNARGGELFF.